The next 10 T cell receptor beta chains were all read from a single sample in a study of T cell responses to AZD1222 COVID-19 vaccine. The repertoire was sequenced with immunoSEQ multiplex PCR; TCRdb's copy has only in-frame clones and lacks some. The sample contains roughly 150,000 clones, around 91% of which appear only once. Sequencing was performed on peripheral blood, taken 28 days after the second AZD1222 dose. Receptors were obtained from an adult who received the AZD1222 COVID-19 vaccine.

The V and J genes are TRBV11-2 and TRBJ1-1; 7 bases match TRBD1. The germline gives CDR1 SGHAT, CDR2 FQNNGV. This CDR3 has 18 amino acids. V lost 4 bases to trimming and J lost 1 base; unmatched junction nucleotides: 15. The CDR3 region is CASSSRGARQGTNTEAFF. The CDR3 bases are TGTGCCAGCAGCTCCCGGGGGGCAAGACAGGGAACGAACACTGAAGCTTTCTTT.

The CDR3 DNA reads as TGTGCCAGCAGCACGGGACCGGGAGGCAATGAGCAGTTCTTC. Translating it yields CASSTGPGGNEQFF. The rearrangement links TRBV7-2 to TRBJ2-1; 7 positions agree with TRBD2. Germline V lookup: CDR1 SGHTA, CDR2 FQGNSA. The CDR3 consists of 14 residues. After removal of 5 bases from V and 6 bases from J, the junction contained 7 bases not matched to a gene.

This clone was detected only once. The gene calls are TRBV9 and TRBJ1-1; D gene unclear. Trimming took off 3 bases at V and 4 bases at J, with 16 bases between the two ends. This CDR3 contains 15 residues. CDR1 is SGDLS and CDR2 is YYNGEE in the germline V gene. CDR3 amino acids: CASSGGDEVGTEAFF. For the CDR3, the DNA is TGTGCCAGCAGCGGAGGTGACGAGGTGGGCACTGAAGCTTTCTTT.

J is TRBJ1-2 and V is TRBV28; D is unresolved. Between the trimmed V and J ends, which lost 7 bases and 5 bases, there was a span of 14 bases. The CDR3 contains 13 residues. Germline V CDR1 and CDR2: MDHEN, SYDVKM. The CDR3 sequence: CASTREVSYGYTF. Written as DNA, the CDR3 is TGTGCCAGCACCCGGGAGGTCTCGTATGGCTACACCTTC.

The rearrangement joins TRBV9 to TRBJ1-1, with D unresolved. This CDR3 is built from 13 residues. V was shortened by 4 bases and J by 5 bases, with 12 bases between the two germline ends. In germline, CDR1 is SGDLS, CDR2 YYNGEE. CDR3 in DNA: TGTGCCAGCAGCAAGACTTTGGGTACTGAAGCTTTCTTT. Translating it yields CASSKTLGTEAFF.

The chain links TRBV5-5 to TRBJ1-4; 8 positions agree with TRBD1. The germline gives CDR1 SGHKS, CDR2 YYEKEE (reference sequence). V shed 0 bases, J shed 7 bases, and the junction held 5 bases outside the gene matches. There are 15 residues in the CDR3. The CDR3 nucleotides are TGTGCCAGCAGCTTGGGGCAGGGGACAGGTGAAAAACTGTTTTTT. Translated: CASSLGQGTGEKLFF.

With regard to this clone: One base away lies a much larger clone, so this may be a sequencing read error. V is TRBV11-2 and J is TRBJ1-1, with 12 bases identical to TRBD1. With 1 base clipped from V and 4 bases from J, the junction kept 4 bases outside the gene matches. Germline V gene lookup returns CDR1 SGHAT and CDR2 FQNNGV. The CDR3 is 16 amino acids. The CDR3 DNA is TGTGCCAGCAGCTTAGCGGGGACAGGGGGCTTCACTGAAGCTTTCTTT. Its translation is CASSLAGTGGFTEAFF.

As DNA, the CDR3 is TGTGCCAGCAGCTTTAGACAGGGCAAGAACACTGAAGCTTTCTTT. This codes for CASSFRQGKNTEAFF. This sequence joins TRBV5-4 and TRBJ1-1; the match to TRBD1 covers 7 bases. The CDR3 length is 15 residues. CDR1 and CDR2 from the germline V gene are SGHNT and YYREEE (reference sequence). V gave up 2 bases and J gave up 1 base; unmatched junction bases: 5.

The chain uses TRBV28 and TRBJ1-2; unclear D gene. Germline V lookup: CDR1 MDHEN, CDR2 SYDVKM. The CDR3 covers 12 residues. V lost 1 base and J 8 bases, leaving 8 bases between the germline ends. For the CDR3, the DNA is TGTGCCAGCAGTTTATTCCTGCGAGGCTACACCTTC. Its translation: CASSLFLRGYTF.

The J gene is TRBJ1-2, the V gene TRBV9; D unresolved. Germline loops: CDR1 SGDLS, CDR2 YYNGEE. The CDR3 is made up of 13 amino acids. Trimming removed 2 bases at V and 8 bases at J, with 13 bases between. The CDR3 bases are TGTGCCAGCAGCGTGTCAGGACGCAGGGGCTACACCTTC. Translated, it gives CASSVSGRRGYTF.